Here is one T cell receptor (beta chain) with its context. Each CDR3 protein is one row after TCRdb ran MiXCR on the 5' RACE reads. The data show tens of thousands of distinct CDR3 sequences, around 13% seen once. The sample is drawn from a study of early T cells in non-severe SARS-CoV-2 infection. The ends were cut back, 10 bases at V and 0 bases at J, with 9 bases in the middle. CDR1 is MNHEY, CDR2 SMNVEV, per germline (reference sequence). The CDR3 runs to 13 residues. The chain uses TRBV27 and TRBJ2-2; D not certain. This clonotype originated in an adult who was a healthcare worker with PCR-confirmed SARS-CoV-2 infection or an uninfected control (not recorded which). Sequencing was carried out using whole blood. This chain's CDR3 is CATGRANTGELFF. The CDR3, as DNA: TGTGCCACCGGACGAGCGAACACCGGGGAGCTGTTTTTT.